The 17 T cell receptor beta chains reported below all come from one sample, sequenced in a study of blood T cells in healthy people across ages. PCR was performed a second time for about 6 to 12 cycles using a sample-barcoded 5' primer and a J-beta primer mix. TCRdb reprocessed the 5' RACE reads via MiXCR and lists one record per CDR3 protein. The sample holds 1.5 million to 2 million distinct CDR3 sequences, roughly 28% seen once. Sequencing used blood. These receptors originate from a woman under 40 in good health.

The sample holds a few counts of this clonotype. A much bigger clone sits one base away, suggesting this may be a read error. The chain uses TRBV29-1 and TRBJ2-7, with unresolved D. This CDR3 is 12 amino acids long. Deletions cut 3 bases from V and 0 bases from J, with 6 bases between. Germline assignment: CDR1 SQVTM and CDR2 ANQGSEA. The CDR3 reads CSVERTSYEQYF. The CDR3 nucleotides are TGCAGCGTTGAGCGCACCTCCTACGAGCAGTACTTC.

The chain's CDR3 is CANRALSSYNEQFF. In DNA form, the CDR3 reads TGCGCCAACAGGGCGCTGAGCTCCTACAATGAGCAGTTCTTC. The chain carries TRBV5-1 and TRBJ2-1; tentative D call: TRBD1 (6 bases). The V and J ends lost 9 bases and 0 bases respectively, with 13 bases between them. Germline V gives CDR1 SGHRS, CDR2 YFSETQ. The CDR3 totals 14 residues.

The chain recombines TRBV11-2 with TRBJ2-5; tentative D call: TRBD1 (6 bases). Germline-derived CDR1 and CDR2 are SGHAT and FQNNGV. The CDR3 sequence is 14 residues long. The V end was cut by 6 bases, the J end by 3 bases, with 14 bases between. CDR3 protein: CASRSSGQKETQYF. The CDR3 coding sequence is TGTGCCAGCAGGTCCTCGGGACAAAAAGAGACCCAGTACTTC.

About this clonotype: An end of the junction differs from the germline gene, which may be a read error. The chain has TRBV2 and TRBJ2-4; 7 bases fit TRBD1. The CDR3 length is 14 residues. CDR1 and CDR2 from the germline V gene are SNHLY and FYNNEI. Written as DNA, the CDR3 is TGTGCCGGCAGGGGCAACTCAGGGGGAGACATTCAGTACTTC. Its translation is CAGRGNSGGDIQYF. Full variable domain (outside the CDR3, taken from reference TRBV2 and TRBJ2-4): EPEVTQTPSHQVTQMGQEVILRCVPISNHLYFYWYRQILGQKVEFLVSFYNNEISEKSEIFDDQFSVERPDGSNFTLKIRSTKLEDSAMYFCAGRGNSGGDIQYFGAGTRLSVL.

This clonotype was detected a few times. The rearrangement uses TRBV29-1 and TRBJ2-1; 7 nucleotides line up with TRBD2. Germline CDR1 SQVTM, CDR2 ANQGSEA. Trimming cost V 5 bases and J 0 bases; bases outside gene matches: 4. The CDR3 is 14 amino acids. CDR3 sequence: CSVRAGFSYNEQFF. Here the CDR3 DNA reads TGCAGCGTTAGAGCGGGATTCTCCTACAATGAGCAGTTCTTC.

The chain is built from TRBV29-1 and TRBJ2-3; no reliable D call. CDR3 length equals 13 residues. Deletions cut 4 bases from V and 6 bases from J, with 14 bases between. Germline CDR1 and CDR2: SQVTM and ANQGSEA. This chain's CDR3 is CSVAVSGLDTQYF. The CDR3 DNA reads TGCAGCGTTGCGGTTTCAGGATTGGATACGCAGTATTTT.

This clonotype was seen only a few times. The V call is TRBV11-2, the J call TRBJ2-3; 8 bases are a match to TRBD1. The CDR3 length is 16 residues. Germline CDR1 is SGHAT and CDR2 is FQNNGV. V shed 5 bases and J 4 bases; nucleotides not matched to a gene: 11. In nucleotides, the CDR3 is TGTGCCAGCAGCCCCTCAGGGGGCGTTCCGTCAGATACGCAGTATTTT. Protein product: CASSPSGGVPSDTQYF.

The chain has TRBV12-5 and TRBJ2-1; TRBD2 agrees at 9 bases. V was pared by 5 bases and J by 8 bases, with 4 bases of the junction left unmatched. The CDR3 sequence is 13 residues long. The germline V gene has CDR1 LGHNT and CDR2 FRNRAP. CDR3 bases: TGTGCTAGTGGTATTCTAGCGGGGCATGAGCAGTTCTTC. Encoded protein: CASGILAGHEQFF.

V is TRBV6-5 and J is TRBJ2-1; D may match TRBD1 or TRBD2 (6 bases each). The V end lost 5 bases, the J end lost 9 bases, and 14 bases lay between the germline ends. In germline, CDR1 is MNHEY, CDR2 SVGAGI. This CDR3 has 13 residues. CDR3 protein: CASSPEGGIEQFF. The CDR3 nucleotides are TGTGCCAGCAGTCCCGAGGGGGGAATTGAGCAGTTCTTC.

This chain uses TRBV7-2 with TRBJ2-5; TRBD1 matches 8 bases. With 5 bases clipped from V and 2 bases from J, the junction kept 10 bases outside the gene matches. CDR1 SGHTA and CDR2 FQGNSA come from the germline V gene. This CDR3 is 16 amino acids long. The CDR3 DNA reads TGTGCCAGCAGCGCCCCGGACAGGGCACTGCAAGAGACCCAGTACTTC. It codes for CASSAPDRALQETQYF.

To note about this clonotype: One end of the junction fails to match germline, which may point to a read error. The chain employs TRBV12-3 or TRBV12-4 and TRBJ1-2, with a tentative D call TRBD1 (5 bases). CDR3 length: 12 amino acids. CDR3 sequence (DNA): TGTGTCAGCAGTCCTCAGGGCGATGGCTACACCTTC. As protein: CVSSPQGDGYTF.

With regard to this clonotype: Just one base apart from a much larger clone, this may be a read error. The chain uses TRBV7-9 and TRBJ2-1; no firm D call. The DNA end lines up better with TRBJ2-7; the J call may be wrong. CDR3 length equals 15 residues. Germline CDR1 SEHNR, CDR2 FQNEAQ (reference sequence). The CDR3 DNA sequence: TGTGCCAGCAGCTTATCACACAGCTCCTACAATGAGCAGTACTTC. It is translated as CASSLSHSSYNEQYF.

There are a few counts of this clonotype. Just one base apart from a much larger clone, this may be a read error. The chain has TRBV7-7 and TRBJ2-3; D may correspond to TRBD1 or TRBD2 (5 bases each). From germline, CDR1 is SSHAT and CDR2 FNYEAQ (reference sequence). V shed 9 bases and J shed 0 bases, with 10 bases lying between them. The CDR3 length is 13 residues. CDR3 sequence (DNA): TGTGCCAGTGGGGACGTTAGCACAGATACGCAGTATTTT. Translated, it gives CASGDVSTDTQYF.

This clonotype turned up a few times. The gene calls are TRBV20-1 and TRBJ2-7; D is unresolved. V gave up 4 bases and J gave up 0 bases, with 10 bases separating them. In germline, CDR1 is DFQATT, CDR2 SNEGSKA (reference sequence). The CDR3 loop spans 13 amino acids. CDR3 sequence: CSATAVSSYEQYF. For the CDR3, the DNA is TGCAGTGCTACGGCGGTGAGCTCCTACGAGCAGTACTTC.

The DNA for the CDR3 is TGTGCCAGCAGTTACTATCCGGGACAGGAATATAATTCACCCCTCCACTTT. Translation: CASSYYPGQEYNSPLHF. The chain joins TRBV6-5 to TRBJ1-6; 8 bases match TRBD1. Looked up from germline, CDR1 is MNHEY and CDR2 is SVGAGI. V lost 1 base to trimming and J lost 4 bases; unmatched junction nucleotides: 6. This CDR3 is 17 amino acids long.

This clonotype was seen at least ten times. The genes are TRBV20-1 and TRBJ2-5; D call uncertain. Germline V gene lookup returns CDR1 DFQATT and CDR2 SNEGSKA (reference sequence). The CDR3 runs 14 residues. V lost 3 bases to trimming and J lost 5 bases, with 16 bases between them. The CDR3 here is CSARDLGGWETQYF. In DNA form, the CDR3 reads TGCAGTGCTAGGGATTTGGGCGGTTGGGAGACCCAGTACTTC.

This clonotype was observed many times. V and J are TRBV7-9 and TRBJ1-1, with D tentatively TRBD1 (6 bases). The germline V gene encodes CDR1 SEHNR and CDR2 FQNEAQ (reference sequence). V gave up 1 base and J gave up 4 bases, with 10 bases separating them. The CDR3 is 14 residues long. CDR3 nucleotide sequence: TGTGCCAGCAGCTTAGATCAGGGGAGCACTGAAGCTTTCTTT. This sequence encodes CASSLDQGSTEAFF.